Below, one T cell receptor beta chain is given with its context. Antigen specificity is unknown. The diagnostic workup employed clinical symptoms, serum thyroxine, TRAb, thyroid ultrasound and orbital computed tomography. This entry belongs to a study of Graves' ophthalmopathy and Graves' hyperthyroidism. About the study: Untreated patients at initial diagnosis provided peripheral blood.

Beta-chain TCR CDR3 regions were amplified from RNA transcripts. HTBI primers primed a first-round RT-PCR, and a second-round multiplex PCR followed. TCRdb re-analysed the multiplex PCR reads in MiXCR, keeping a single row per CDR3 protein. Of about 58,000 distinct CDR3 sequences detected, 45% to 55% appear once; the ten largest clones hold roughly 4.7%. General study results and limits: The authors also found most expanded thyroid clonotypes above 0.001 frequency in blood. Ophthalmopathy cases were distinguished from stable hyperthyroidism by a 13-signature model, reaching about 85% sensitivity and around 77% specificity.

Looked up from germline, CDR1 is DFQATT and CDR2 is SNEGSKA (reference sequence). CDR3 size: 16 residues. V lost 6 bases to trimming and J lost 6 bases; unmatched junction nucleotides: 14. The TCR was taken from an adult woman with Graves' ophthalmopathy. The material sequenced was peripheral blood. The chain links TRBV20-1 to TRBJ1-5; 10 bases map to TRBD1. The CDR3 DNA is TGCAGTGCCGAGACAGGGGGACAGGGGTTTGGTCAGCCCCAGCATTTT. It is translated as CSAETGGQGFGQPQHF.